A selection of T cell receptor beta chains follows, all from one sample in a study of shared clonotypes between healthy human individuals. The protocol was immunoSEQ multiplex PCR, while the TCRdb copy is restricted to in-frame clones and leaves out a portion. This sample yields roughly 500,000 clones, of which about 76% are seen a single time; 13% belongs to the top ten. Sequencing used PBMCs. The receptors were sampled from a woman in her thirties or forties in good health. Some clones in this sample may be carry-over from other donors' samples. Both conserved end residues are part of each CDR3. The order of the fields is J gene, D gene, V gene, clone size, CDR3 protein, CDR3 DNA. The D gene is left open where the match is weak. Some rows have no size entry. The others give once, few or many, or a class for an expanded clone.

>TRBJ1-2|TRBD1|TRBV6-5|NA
CASRASTGRGYTF
TGTGCCAGCAGAGCCTCGACAGGGAGAGGCTACACCTTC
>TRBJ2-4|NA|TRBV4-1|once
CASSQDTGTPIAKNIQYF
TGCGCCAGCAGCCAAGATACCGGGACCCCCATAGCCAAAAACATTCAGTACTTC
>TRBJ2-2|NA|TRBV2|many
CASGGPAGTDGELFF
TGTGCCAGCGGGGGTCCGGCGGGGACGGACGGGGAGCTGTTTTTT
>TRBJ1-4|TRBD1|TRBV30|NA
CASGQRGNEKLFF
TGTGCCTCGGGACAGCGGGGGAATGAAAAACTGTTTTTT
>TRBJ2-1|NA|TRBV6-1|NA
CASSARQIYNEQFF
TGTGCCAGCAGTGCTCGACAGATTTACAATGAGCAGTTCTTC
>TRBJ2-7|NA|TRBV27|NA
CASSLQQGYEQYF
TGTGCCAGCAGTTTGCAACAGGGTTACGAGCAGTACTTC
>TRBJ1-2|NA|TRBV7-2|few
CASSSGGSPYTF
TGTGCCAGCAGCTCGGGGGGGAGCCCCTACACCTTC
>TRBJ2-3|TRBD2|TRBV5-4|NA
CASSLATSGSTDTQYF
TGTGCCAGCAGCTTGGCTACTAGCGGCAGCACAGATACGCAGTATTTT
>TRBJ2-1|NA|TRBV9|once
CASSTDREQFF
TGTGCCAGCAGCACCGACAGGGAGCAGTTCTTC
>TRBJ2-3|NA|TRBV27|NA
CASSLDRSTDTQYF
TGTGCCAGCAGTTTAGACAGAAGCACAGATACGCAGTATTTT
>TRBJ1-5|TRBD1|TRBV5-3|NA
CARSLQATGPISHLNQPQHF
TGTGCCAGAAGCCTCCAAGCGACAGGGCCAATCTCCCATTTAAATCAGCCCCAGCATTTT
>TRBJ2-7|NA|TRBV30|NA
CAWSVQGAYEQYF
TGTGCCTGGAGTGTACAAGGTGCCTACGAGCAGTACTTC
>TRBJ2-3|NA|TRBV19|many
CASTLTAGRTDTQYF
TGTGCCAGTACCCTCACAGCGGGCCGCACAGATACGCAGTATTTT
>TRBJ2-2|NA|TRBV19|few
CASSIAFTGELFF
TGTGCCAGTAGTATAGCGTTTACCGGGGAGCTGTTTTTT
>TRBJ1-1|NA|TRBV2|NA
CASSEGLLVTEAFF
TGTGCCAGCAGTGAAGGACTGTTGGTCACTGAAGCTTTCTTT
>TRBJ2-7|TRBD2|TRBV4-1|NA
CASSHSLAGAGHEQYF
TGCGCCAGCAGCCATAGCCTAGCGGGAGCTGGCCACGAGCAGTACTTC
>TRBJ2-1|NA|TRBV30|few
CAWSRGAAYNEQFF
TGTGCCTGGAGTAGGGGGGCCGCCTACAATGAGCAGTTCTTC
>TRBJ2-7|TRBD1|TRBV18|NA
CASSQQGFSYEQYF
TGTGCCAGCTCACAACAGGGGTTCTCCTACGAGCAGTACTTC
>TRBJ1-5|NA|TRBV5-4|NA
CASSLAGESPSIF
NA
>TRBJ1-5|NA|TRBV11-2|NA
CASSPGIGGYQPQHF
TGTGCCAGCAGCCCAGGGATCGGGGGGTATCAGCCCCAGCATTTT
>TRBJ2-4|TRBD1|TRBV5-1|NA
CASSLEGTGVNIQYF
TGCGCCAGCAGCTTGGAGGGGACAGGGGTGAACATTCAGTACTTC
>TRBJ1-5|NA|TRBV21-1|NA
CASSKEEQRKNQPQHF
TGTGCCAGCAGCAAAGAGGAACAGCGGAAGAATCAGCCCCAGCATTTT
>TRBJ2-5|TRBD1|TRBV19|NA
CASTTGQEDQETQYF
TGTGCCAGTACCACGGGACAGGAGGACCAAGAGACCCAGTACTTC
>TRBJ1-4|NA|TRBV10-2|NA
CASSEQGWEKLFF
TGCGCCAGTAGTGAACAGGGATGGGAAAAACTGTTTTTT
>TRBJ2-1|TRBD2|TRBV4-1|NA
CASTTTLGLAGLGPFF
TGCGCCAGCACCACGACGCTGGGACTAGCGGGGCTGGGACCGTTCTTC
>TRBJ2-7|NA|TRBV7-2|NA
CASSPNLNEQYF
TGTGCCAGCAGCCCCAACCTCAACGAGCAGTACTTC
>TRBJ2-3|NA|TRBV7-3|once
CASSALGDTQYF
TGTGCCAGCAGCGCCCTCGGGGATACGCAGTATTTT
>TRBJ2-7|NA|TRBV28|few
CASRSLQGYEQYF
TGTGCCAGCAGATCCCTACAGGGCTACGAGCAGTACTTC
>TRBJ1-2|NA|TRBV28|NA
CASTRGGYDYGYTF
TGTGCCAGCACCCGGGGGGGGTACGACTATGGCTACACCTTC
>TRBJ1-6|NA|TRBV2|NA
CASSEYQGSNSPLHF
TGTGCCAGCAGTGAATACCAGGGGAGCAATTCACCCCTCCACTTT
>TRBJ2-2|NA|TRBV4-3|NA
CASSQEPGNTGELFF
TGCGCCAGCAGCCAAGAACCGGGGAACACCGGGGAGCTGTTTTTT
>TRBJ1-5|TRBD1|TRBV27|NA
CASSLQGRGYQPQHF
TGTGCCAGCAGTTTACAGGGCAGGGGGTATCAGCCCCAGCATTTT
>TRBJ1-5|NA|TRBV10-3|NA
CAISGQGLNQPQHF
TGTGCCATCAGTGGCCAGGGTTTGAATCAGCCCCAGCATTTT
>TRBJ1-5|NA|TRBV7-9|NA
CASSLGGQKHQPQHF
TGTGCCAGCAGCTTAGGGGGACAAAAGCATCAGCCCCAGCATTTT
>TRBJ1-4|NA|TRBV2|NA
CASTQAGLQATNEKLFF
TGTGCCAGCACCCAAGCCGGATTACAGGCAACTAATGAAAAACTGTTTTTT
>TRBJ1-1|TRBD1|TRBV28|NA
CASRTGVREAFF
TGTGCCAGCAGAACAGGGGTGAGGGAAGCTTTCTTT
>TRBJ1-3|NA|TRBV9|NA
CASSVVGTPSGNTIYF
TGTGCCAGCAGCGTAGTTGGGACACCCTCTGGAAACACCATATATTTT
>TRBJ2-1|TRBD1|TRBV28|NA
CASSLLGQVQFF
TGTGCCAGCAGTTTGTTGGGACAGGTGCAGTTCTTC
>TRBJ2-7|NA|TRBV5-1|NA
CASSQDSPGEQYF
TGCGCCAGCAGCCAAGACAGCCCGGGGGAGCAGTACTTC
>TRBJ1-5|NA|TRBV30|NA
CAWSPGSDQPQHF
TGTGCCTGGAGTCCCGGCAGCGATCAGCCCCAGCATTTT
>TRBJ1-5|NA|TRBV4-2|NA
CASSQDLGDAWSNQPQHF
TGTGCCAGCAGCCAAGATCTAGGGGACGCGTGGAGCAATCAGCCCCAGCATTTT
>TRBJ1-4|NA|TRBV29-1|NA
CSAGYAQSNEKLFF
TGCAGCGCCGGGTATGCACAATCCAATGAAAAACTGTTTTTT
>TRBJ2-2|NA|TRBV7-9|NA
CASSLRGQTGELFF
TGTGCCAGCAGCTTAAGGGGTCAGACCGGGGAGCTGTTTTTT
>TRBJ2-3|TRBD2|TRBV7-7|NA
CASSLGGSWADTQYF
TGTGCCAGCAGCTTAGGCGGGAGTTGGGCAGATACGCAGTATTTT
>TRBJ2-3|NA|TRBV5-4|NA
CASSLGIRDRATDTQYF
TGTGCCAGCAGCTTGGGGATCCGGGACCGAGCCACAGATACGCAGTATTTT
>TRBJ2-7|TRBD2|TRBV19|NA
CASSPWTSAGYEQYF
TGTGCCAGTAGTCCGTGGACTAGCGCCGGCTACGAGCAGTACTTC
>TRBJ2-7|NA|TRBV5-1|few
CASSQGTVTYEQYF
TGCGCCAGCAGCCAGGGGACCGTCACCTACGAGCAGTACTTC
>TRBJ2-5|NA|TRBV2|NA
CASTFYKETQYF
TGTGCCAGCACGTTCTACAAAGAGACCCAGTACTTC
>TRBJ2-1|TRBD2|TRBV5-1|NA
CAARLAGSNEQFF
TGCGCCGCCCGGCTAGCGGGTAGCAATGAGCAGTTCTTC
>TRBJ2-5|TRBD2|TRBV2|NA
CASRELAARQETQYF
TGTGCCAGCAGGGAACTAGCGGCAAGACAAGAGACCCAGTACTTC